These T cell receptor beta chains were read from a single sample in a study of a mutant IDH1 vaccine in newly diagnosed glioma. The table came from immunoSEQ multiplex PCR; TCRdb's copy has only in-frame clones and leaves some out. The sample contains approximately 54,000 clones, around 80% of which appear only once. This specimen consisted of PBMCs, obtained from a glioma patient treated with radiotherapy, temozolomide or both. The receptors stem from a man between 18 and 35 years old with glioma. Each CDR3 is given with its conserved first and last residue. The D gene is left open where the match is weak. Size is omitted from some rows. Given values are once, few, many or a class for expanded clones.

d_call,j_call,clone_size,v_call,cdr3_nt,cdr3_aa
NA,TRBJ1-5,NA,TRBV6-5,TGTGCCAGCAGACGCAGCCTTAATCAGCCCCAGCATTTT,CASRRSLNQPQHF
TRBD2,TRBJ2-5,NA,TRBV5-1,TGCGCCAGCAGCCCGAGGGGACTAGCGGGAAACCAAGAGACCCAGTACTTC,CASSPRGLAGNQETQYF
TRBD1,TRBJ1-2,NA,TRBV15,TGTGCCACCAGCGATCCCGGGACAGCCGTCTTCTATGGCTACACCTTC,CATSDPGTAVFYGYTF
NA,TRBJ1-5,NA,TRBV18,TGTGCCAGCTCATTCGGGCTACAGGGTTTTAATCAGCCCCAGCATTTT,CASSFGLQGFNQPQHF
NA,TRBJ1-1,NA,TRBV6-5,TGTGCCATCCAGGAAGGGTTCTTCACTGAAGCTTTCTTT,CAIQEGFFTEAFF
TRBD1,TRBJ1-2,NA,TRBV6-5,TGTGCCAGCAGGTTAAGACAGGGGGGTGGCTACACCTTC,CASRLRQGGGYTF
NA,TRBJ2-3,NA,TRBV12-5,TGTGCTAGTGGCATAGAAGATACGCAGTATTTT,CASGIEDTQYF
TRBD2,TRBJ2-4,NA,TRBV6-5,TGTGCCAGCGGCGGGGGGGCCGGAAACATTCAGTACTTC,CASGGGAGNIQYF
NA,TRBJ1-2,once,TRBV29-1,TGCAGCGTTTCAGTCAGGCTAGGCTATGGCTACACCTTC,CSVSVRLGYGYTF
TRBD1,TRBJ2-2,NA,TRBV7-2,TGTGCCAGCAGCTTAGATAGGGGGCCCGGGGAGCTGTTTTTT,CASSLDRGPGELFF
NA,TRBJ1-5,NA,TRBV5-6,TGTGCCAGCGGCTTAACAGGGTCGACCCAGCCCCAGCATTTT,CASGLTGSTQPQHF
NA,TRBJ1-2,NA,TRBV30,TGTGCCTGGAGGGGCCAAAGCGGATATGGCTACACCTTC,CAWRGQSGYGYTF
TRBD1,TRBJ1-5,NA,TRBV5-8,TGTGCCAGCAGCTTGGCAGGGGGAGGACAGCCCCAGCATTTT,CASSLAGGGQPQHF
NA,TRBJ1-1,NA,TRBV29-1,TGCAGCGTTGTGGTGAACACTGAAGCTTTCTTT,CSVVVNTEAFF
NA,TRBJ1-2,few,TRBV25-1,TGTGCCAGCAGTGTAGGCAGGGACTATGGCTACACCTTC,CASSVGRDYGYTF
NA,TRBJ1-6,NA,TRBV6-5,TGTGCCAGCAGTAGTCCATTGGGGGGCGGATCACCCCTCCACTTT,CASSSPLGGGSPLHF
NA,TRBJ1-1,NA,TRBV4-3,TGCGCCAGCAGCCCTACCCGTGGGAACACTGAAGCTTTCTTT,CASSPTRGNTEAFF
NA,TRBJ2-7,NA,TRBV10-3,TGTGCCATCAGTGACCCGAGGGCGTCCTACGAGCAGTACTTC,CAISDPRASYEQYF
TRBD1,TRBJ2-5,NA,TRBV25-1,TGTGCCAGCAGTGAACAATGGGTGACAGGGGAGACCCAGTACTTC,CASSEQWVTGETQYF
NA,TRBJ1-5,NA,TRBV7-9,TGTGCCAGCAGCTTAGAGGGGGGGAATCAGCCCCAGCATTTT,CASSLEGGNQPQHF
NA,TRBJ2-7,NA,TRBV7-9,TGTGCCAGCAGCATTCAGGGGTACGAGCAGTACTTC,CASSIQGYEQYF
NA,TRBJ2-5,NA,TRBV29-1,TGCAGCGCCGAGGCCCCCTTCCGTGGGACCCAGTACTTC,CSAEAPFRGTQYF
TRBD1,TRBJ1-5,NA,TRBV19,TGTGCCAGTAGTAGGATCGGACAGGGAAAGACCTATAGCAATCAGCCCCAGCATTTT,CASSRIGQGKTYSNQPQHF
NA,TRBJ1-4,NA,TRBV18,TGTGCCAGCTCACGAGATCGTAATGAAAAACTGTTTTTT,CASSRDRNEKLFF
NA,TRBJ2-7,NA,TRBV5-6,TGTGCCAGCAGCCCCGGACACAATTCCTACGAGCAGTACTTC,CASSPGHNSYEQYF
NA,TRBJ1-1,NA,TRBV7-9,TGTGCCAGCACCATAGGGGGGGCAGGGAGGAACACTGAAGCTTTCTTT,CASTIGGAGRNTEAFF
NA,TRBJ2-5,NA,TRBV4-3,TGCGCCAGCAGCCAAGACCGGGCCGGACAAGAGACCCAGTACTTC,CASSQDRAGQETQYF
TRBD1,TRBJ1-2,NA,TRBV5-1,TGCGCCAGCAGTTCCCAGGGGGGACGCTACACCTTC,CASSSQGGRYTF
NA,TRBJ2-7,NA,TRBV7-9,TGTGCCAGCAGCGTACTGTCCGGGACCACCTACGAGCAGTACTTC,CASSVLSGTTYEQYF
NA,TRBJ1-5,few,TRBV27,TGTGCCAGCAGCCCCCGGAATCAGCCCCAGCATTTT,CASSPRNQPQHF
NA,TRBJ2-4,NA,TRBV7-9,TGTGCCAGCAGTTCCGTGAGATTAGGTCACCTAGCCAAAAACATTCAGTACTTC,CASSSVRLGHLAKNIQYF
TRBD1,TRBJ2-2,NA,TRBV18,TGTGCCAGCTCAATAACGACAGGGAAGAACACCGGGGAGCTGTTTTTT,CASSITTGKNTGELFF
TRBD1,TRBJ1-5,NA,TRBV4-2,TGTGCCAGCAGCCACCAGGGGGGGCCAAATCAGCCCCAGCATTTT,CASSHQGGPNQPQHF
TRBD1,TRBJ1-1,NA,TRBV18,TGTGCCAGCTCAGGACAGGGGGCGGACACTGAAGCTTTCTTT,CASSGQGADTEAFF
TRBD1,TRBJ1-5,NA,TRBV30,TGTGCCTGGAGTGTAGGGGGCGGTCAGCCCCAGCATTTT,CAWSVGGGQPQHF
NA,TRBJ2-7,NA,TRBV11-2,TGTGCCAGCAGCTTATTGGGGACGGACTTTTACGAGCAGTACTTC,CASSLLGTDFYEQYF
NA,TRBJ2-7,NA,TRBV6-5,TGTGCCAGCAGTTACTCGCGTGGCTACGAGCAGTACTTC,CASSYSRGYEQYF
NA,TRBJ1-1,NA,TRBV5-8,TGTGCCAGCCTGGGACACCCCGAAGCTTTCTTT,CASLGHPEAFF
NA,TRBJ1-2,NA,TRBV9,TGTGCCAGCACCTCTCGGTCCGGGCAGGGTGGCTACACCTTC,CASTSRSGQGGYTF
NA,TRBJ2-7,NA,TRBV11-1,TGTGCCAGCAGCTCGGCAGATGCTAGGTTTTCCTACGAGCAGTACTTC,CASSSADARFSYEQYF
TRBD1,TRBJ2-5,NA,TRBV6-5,TGTGCCAGCAGAAGGGGGACAGGGGGGGAGACCCAGTACTTC,CASRRGTGGETQYF
NA,TRBJ1-1,NA,TRBV30,TGTGCCTGGATTGGGGATGGGCCTGAAGCTTTCTTT,CAWIGDGPEAFF
TRBD1,TRBJ1-2,NA,TRBV4-3,TGCGCCAGCAGCCAAGGGTTGCTCCTGGACAGGGGGAACTATGGCTACACCTTC,CASSQGLLLDRGNYGYTF
NA,TRBJ2-7,NA,TRBV11-2,TGTGCCAGCGGCTCCTACGAGCAGTACTTC,CASGSYEQYF
TRBD1,TRBJ2-7,NA,TRBV15,TGTGCCACCAGCGGGGACAGTTACGAGCAGTACTTC,CATSGDSYEQYF
NA,TRBJ1-2,NA,TRBV6-5,TGTGCCACCTCCAGGAACCACAGGGAATACACCTTC,CATSRNHREYTF
TRBD2,TRBJ2-5,NA,TRBV9,TGTGCCAGCAGCTCTCACCCGAGGGCCAGTGGGAGGGGGACCCAGTACTTC,CASSSHPRASGRGTQYF
NA,TRBJ1-1,NA,TRBV5-1,TGCGCCAGCAGCTTAAGGGCAGCCATGAACACTGAAGCTTTCTTT,CASSLRAAMNTEAFF
NA,TRBJ1-1,once,TRBV5-1,TGCGCCAGCAGCCTGACAGTTATGGGGGCTGAAGCTTTCTTT,CASSLTVMGAEAFF
TRBD2,TRBJ2-1,NA,TRBV5-8,TGTGCCAGCAGCTTGGAGACTAGCGTTAGTGTGCAGTTCTTC,CASSLETSVSVQFF
NA,TRBJ1-1,NA,TRBV5-1,TGCGCCAGCAGCTTAAATCAGGGGCCGTACACTGAAGCTTTCTTT,CASSLNQGPYTEAFF
NA,TRBJ2-3,NA,TRBV5-6,TGTGCCAGCAGCCGCTCAACCTCGACTGGTAGCACAGATACGCAGTATTTT,CASSRSTSTGSTDTQYF